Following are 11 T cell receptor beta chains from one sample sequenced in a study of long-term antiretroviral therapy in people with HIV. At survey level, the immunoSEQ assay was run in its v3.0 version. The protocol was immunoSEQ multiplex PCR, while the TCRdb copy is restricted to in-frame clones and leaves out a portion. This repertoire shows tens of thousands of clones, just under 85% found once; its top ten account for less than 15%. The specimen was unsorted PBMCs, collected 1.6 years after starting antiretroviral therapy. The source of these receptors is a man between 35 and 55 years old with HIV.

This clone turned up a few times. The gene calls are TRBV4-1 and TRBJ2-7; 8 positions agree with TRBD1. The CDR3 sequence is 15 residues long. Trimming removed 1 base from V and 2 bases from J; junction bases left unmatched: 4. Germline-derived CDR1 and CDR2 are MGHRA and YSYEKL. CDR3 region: CASSQGTGGTYEQYF. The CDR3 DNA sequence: TGCGCCAGCAGCCAAGGAACAGGGGGGACCTACGAGCAGTACTTC.

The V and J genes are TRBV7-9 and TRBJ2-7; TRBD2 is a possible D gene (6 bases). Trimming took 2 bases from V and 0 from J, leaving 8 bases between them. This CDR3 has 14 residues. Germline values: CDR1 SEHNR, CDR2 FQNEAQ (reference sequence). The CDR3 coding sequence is TGTGCCAGCAGCTTATTGGGGGGCTCCTACGAGCAGTACTTC. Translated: CASSLLGGSYEQYF. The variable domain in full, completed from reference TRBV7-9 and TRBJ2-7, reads DTGVSQNPRHKITKRGQNVTFRCDPISEHNRLYWYRQTLGQGPEFLTYFQNEAQLEKSRLLSDRFSAERPKGSFSTLEIQRTEQGDSAMYLCASSLLGGSYEQYFGPGTRLTVT.

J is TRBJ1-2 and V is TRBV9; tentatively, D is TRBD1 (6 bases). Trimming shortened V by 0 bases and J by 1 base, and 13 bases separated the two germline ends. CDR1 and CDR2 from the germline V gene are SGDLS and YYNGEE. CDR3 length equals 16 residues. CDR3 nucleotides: TGTGCCAGCAGCGTAGGACAGGATAACTTTAACTATGGCTACACCTTC. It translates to CASSVGQDNFNYGYTF.

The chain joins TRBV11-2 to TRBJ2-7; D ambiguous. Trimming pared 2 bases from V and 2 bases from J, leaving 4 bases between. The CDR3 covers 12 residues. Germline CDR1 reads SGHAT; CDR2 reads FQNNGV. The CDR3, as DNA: TGTGCCAGCAGCTTACAGGCCTACGAGCAGTACTTC. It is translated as CASSLQAYEQYF.

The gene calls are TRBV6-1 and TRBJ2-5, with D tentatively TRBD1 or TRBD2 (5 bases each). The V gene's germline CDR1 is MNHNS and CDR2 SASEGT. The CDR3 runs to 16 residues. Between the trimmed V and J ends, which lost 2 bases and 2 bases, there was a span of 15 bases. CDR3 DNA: TGTGCCAGCAGTGAACCGGGACGCTTGCGACAAGAGACCCAGTACTTC. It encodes CASSEPGRLRQETQYF.

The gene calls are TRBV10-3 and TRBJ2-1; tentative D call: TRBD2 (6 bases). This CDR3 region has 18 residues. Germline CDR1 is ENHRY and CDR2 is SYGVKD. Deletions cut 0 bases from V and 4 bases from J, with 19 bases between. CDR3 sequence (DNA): TGTGCCATCAGTGAGTCGAAGGGAGAGGCGGGACGTTACAATGAGCAGTTCTTC. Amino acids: CAISESKGEAGRYNEQFF.

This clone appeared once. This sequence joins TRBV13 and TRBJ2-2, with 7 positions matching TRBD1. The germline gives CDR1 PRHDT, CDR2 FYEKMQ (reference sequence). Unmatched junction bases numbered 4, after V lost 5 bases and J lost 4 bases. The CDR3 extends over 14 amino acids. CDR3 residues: CASSPGTATGELFF. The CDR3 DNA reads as TGTGCCAGCAGCCCCGGGACAGCCACCGGGGAGCTGTTTTTT.

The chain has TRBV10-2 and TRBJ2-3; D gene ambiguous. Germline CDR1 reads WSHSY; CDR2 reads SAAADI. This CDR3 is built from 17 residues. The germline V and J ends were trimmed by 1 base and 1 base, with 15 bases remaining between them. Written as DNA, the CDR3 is TGCGCCAGCAGTGAGTTCCCGGACGGAAGACGCACAGATACGCAGTATTTT. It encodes CASSEFPDGRRTDTQYF.

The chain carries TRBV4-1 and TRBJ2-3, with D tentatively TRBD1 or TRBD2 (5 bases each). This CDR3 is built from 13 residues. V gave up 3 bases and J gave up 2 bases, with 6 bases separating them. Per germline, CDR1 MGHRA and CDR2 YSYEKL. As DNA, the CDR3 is TGCGCCAGCAGCCACGGGACCACAGATACGCAGTATTTT. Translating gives CASSHGTTDTQYF.

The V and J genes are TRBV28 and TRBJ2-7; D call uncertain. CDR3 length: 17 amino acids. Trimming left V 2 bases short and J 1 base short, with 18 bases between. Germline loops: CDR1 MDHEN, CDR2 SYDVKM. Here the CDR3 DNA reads TGTGCCAGCAGTTTAGCTCCCGAGGAACCTTTTTCCTACGAGCAGTACTTC. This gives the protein CASSLAPEEPFSYEQYF.

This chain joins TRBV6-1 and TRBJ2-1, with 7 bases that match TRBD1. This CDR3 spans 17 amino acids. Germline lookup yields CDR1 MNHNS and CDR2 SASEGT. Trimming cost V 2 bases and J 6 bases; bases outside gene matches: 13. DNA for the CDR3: TGTGCCAGCAGTGAACCTCTAGGCAGGGGGATTGGCAATGAGCAGTTCTTC. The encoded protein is CASSEPLGRGIGNEQFF.